This entry lists 13 T cell receptor beta chains sequenced from one sample in a study of OX40 agonist ivuxolimab in advanced cancers. Clones were read by immunoSEQ multiplex PCR, and TCRdb kept only the in-frame ones, dropping some. The sample holds 35,000 or so clones, 76% seen once. The material was CD4+ or CD8+ T cells sorted from blood, obtained in a trial of the OX40 agonist ivuxolimab. The origin of the receptors is an adult with an advanced solid tumor such as melanoma, head and neck, liver or kidney cancer.

The chain couples TRBV11-2 to TRBJ2-1; 9 positions match TRBD2. Trimming at V came to 2 bases and at J to 4 bases, leaving 3 bases not matched to a gene. Per germline, CDR1 SGHAT and CDR2 FQNNGV. The CDR3 is 15 amino acids. The CDR3, as DNA: TGTGCCAGCAGCTTAATTGCGGGGGGGTACAATGAGCAGTTCTTC. It codes for CASSLIAGGYNEQFF.

This chain links TRBV9 with TRBJ1-2, with unresolved D. CDR3 size: 13 residues. Trimming removed 0 bases at V and 8 bases at J, with 11 bases between. CDR1 and CDR2 (germline): SGDLS, YYNGEE. Written as DNA, the CDR3 is TGTGCCAGCAGCGTAGCGGCAAGGAAGGGCTACACCTTC. Protein: CASSVAARKGYTF.

The V and J genes are TRBV11-3 and TRBJ2-3; 10 bases are shared with TRBD2. The junction had 5 bases not matched to a gene; V was cut back by 4 bases and J by 4 bases. Germline CDR1 and CDR2: SGHNT and YENEEA. This CDR3 has 15 residues. This chain's CDR3 is CASSSSGGASDTQYF. CDR3 DNA sequence: TGTGCCAGCAGCTCAAGCGGGGGGGCTTCAGATACGCAGTATTTT.

This chain connects TRBV7-6 to TRBJ2-6, with D unresolved. Germline V CDR1 and CDR2: SGHVS, FNYEAQ. V lost 2 bases to trimming and J lost 0 bases, with 11 bases between them. The CDR3 has 17 residues. The CDR3 DNA reads as TGTGCCAGCAGCTTACGGAGATTAAGCTCTGGGGCCAACGTCCTGACTTTC. Amino acid sequence: CASSLRRLSSGANVLTF.

This clone was counted between two and nine times. This sequence joins TRBV2 and TRBJ2-2; D unresolved. The CDR3 is made up of 14 amino acids. Germline V gene sequence: CDR1 SNHLY, CDR2 FYNNEI. The V end was cut by 7 bases, the J end by 0 bases, with 9 bases between. This CDR3 is CASIPRPNTGELFF. DNA of the CDR3: TGTGCCAGCATCCCACGTCCGAACACCGGGGAGCTGTTTTTT. Supplemented by reference TRBV2 and TRBJ2-2, the full variable domain reads EPEVTQTPSHQVTQMGQEVILRCVPISNHLYFYWYRQILGQKVEFLVSFYNNEISEKSEIFDDQFSVERPDGSNFTLKIRSTKLEDSAMYFCASIPRPNTGELFFGEGSRLTVL.

V usage is TRBV27 and J usage is TRBJ1-2; 9 bases are shared with TRBD1. Per germline, CDR1 MNHEY and CDR2 SMNVEV (reference sequence). The CDR3 loop spans 12 amino acids. J lost 4 bases, V lost 8 bases, and 2 bases had no gene match. This CDR3 reads CASSTGGYGYTF. The CDR3 bases are TGTGCCAGCTCGACAGGGGGCTATGGCTACACCTTC.

This clone was seen more than once but under ten times. Its ends do not fully match the called genes, so a read error is possible. The chain has TRBV14 and TRBJ1-2; weak D call: TRBD1 (6 bases). This CDR3 spans 14 amino acids. CDR1 is SGHDN and CDR2 is FVKESK in the germline V gene. The CDR3 protein is CASSPLGGTSLPFF. In DNA form, the CDR3 reads TGTGCCAGCAGCCCCCTAGGGGGGACATCTCTCCCTTTTTTC.

The chain uses TRBV7-6 and TRBJ1-1, with D possibly matching TRBD1 (6 bases). Germline V gene lookup returns CDR1 SGHVS and CDR2 FNYEAQ. CDR3 size: 14 residues. The V end lost 4 bases, the J end lost 2 bases, and 11 bases lay between the germline ends. As DNA, the CDR3 is TGTGCCAGCAGCTCCGGGACATTTAACACTGAAGCTTTCTTT. It is translated as CASSSGTFNTEAFF. The full variable domain, rest sourced from reference TRBV7-6 and TRBJ1-1, is GAGVSQSPRYKVTKRGQDVALRCDPISGHVSLYWYRQALGQGPEFLTYFNYEAQQDKSGLPNDRFSAERPEGSISTLTIQRTEQRDSAMYRCASSSGTFNTEAFFGQGTRLTVV.

The chain uses TRBV27 and TRBJ2-2; 7 positions agree with TRBD1. With V trimmed by 9 bases and J by 6 bases, 13 bases remained unmatched. The CDR3 covers 15 residues. CDR1 and CDR2 (germline): MNHEY, SMNVEV (reference sequence). DNA of the CDR3: TGTGCCAGTGCCCGAGGGGGCATATACGCCGGGGAGCTGTTTTTT. This codes for CASARGGIYAGELFF.

J is TRBJ2-7 and V is TRBV13, with D possibly being TRBD1 (6 bases). Germline V lookup: CDR1 PRHDT, CDR2 FYEKMQ (reference sequence). The CDR3 spans 12 residues. The ends were cut back, 7 bases at V and 0 bases at J, with 7 bases in the middle. In DNA form, the CDR3 reads TGTGCCAGCATGGACAGCTCCTACGAGCAGTACTTC. Translation: CASMDSSYEQYF. Complete variable domain (other parts from reference TRBV13 and TRBJ2-7): AAGVIQSPRHLIKEKRETATLKCYPIPRHDTVYWYQQGPGQDPQFLISFYEKMQSDKGSIPDRFSAQQFSDYHSELNMSSLELGDSALYFCASMDSSYEQYFGPGTRLTVT.

The chain carries TRBV10-2 and TRBJ2-3; D is possibly TRBD2 (5 bases). The CDR3 totals 17 residues. Looked up from germline, CDR1 is WSHSY and CDR2 is SAAADI. The V gene lost 7 bases and the J gene lost 6 bases, with 26 bases spanning the gap. The CDR3 coding sequence is TGCGCCAGCAATAAAAGGCGGTGTACCATTCGCGGGGATACGCAGTATTTT. It specifies CASNKRRCTIRGDTQYF.

The CDR3 here is CASSYSNRQETQYF. The CDR3 coding sequence is TGTGCCAGCAGTTACTCGAACAGGCAAGAGACCCAGTACTTC. The rearrangement joins TRBV6-5 to TRBJ2-5, with D maybe TRBD1 (5 bases). The CDR3 extends over 14 amino acids. Germline CDR1 MNHEY, CDR2 SVGAGI. V was cut by 0 bases and J by 2 bases, with 7 bases left in between.

The CDR3 sequence: CALRYEQFF. The CDR3 coding sequence is TGTGCCCTGCGGTATGAGCAGTTCTTC. The rearrangement joins TRBV6-4 to TRBJ2-1; D uncertain. The CDR3 loop spans 9 amino acids. V dropped 11 bases and J dropped 8 bases, with 7 bases sitting between them. Germline values: CDR1 MRHNA, CDR2 SNTAGT.